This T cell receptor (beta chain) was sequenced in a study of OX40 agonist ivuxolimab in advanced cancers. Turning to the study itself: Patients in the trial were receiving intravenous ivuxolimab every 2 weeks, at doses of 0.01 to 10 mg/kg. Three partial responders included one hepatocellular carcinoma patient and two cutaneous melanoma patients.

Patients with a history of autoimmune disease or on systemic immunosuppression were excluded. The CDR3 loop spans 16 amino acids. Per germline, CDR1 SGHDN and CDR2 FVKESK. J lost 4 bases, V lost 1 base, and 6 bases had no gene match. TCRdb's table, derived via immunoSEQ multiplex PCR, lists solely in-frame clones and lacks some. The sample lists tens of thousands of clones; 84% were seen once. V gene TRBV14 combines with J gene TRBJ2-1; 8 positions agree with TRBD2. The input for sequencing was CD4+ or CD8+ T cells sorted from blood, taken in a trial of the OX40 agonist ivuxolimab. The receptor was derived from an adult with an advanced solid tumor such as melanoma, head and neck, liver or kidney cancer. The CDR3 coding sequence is TGTGCCAGCAGCCAAGCCACTAGCGGACCTTACAATGAGCAGTTCTTC. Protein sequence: CASSQATSGPYNEQFF.